Listed below are T cell receptor beta chains from one sample, sequenced in a study of beta chain features in type 1 diabetes. Sequencing used immunoSEQ multiplex PCR; TCRdb keeps in-frame clones, though not all of them. The sample has 130,000 to 150,000 clones, 9% to 9.5% seen once. The sequenced sample was central memory CD4+ T cells from blood. These TCRs come from a man aged 18 to 30 in good health. Both conserved end residues are part of each CDR3. Each record gives: clone size, V gene, J gene, CDR3 protein. Rows give clone size only sometimes, using once, few, many, or a class for an expanded clone.

>few|TRBV30|TRBJ2-7
CAWARGNYEQYF
>once|TRBV7-9|TRBJ2-1
CASSLGRGSTRAYYNEQFF
>-|TRBV6-5|TRBJ2-7
CASSRQGVTYEQYF
>few|TRBV19|TRBJ2-5
CASSIPSRGGETQYF
>-|TRBV4-1|TRBJ2-7
CASSPFGGGTPYEQYF
>-|TRBV7-2|TRBJ2-3
CASSRQMGTDTQYF
>-|TRBV5-1|TRBJ2-7
CASSLNPLGQGSYEQYF
>few|TRBV30|TRBJ1-4
CAVERGLNEKLFF
>-|TRBV18|TRBJ1-6
CASSPTAQTNSPLHF
>-|TRBV18|TRBJ2-3
CASSPDTNTDTQYF
>few|TRBV2|TRBJ2-5
CASSESQETQYF
>few|TRBV5-6|TRBJ2-2
CASSSGTGYTGELFF
>-|TRBV5-1|TRBJ2-7
CASSFVPSGEQYF
>many|TRBV4-3|TRBJ2-5
CASSQDVGSWETQYF
>few|TRBV7-2|TRBJ2-7
CASSPNSSGGPSEQYF
>few|TRBV5-4|TRBJ2-3
CASSLDRAETDTQYF
>-|TRBV5-1|TRBJ2-7
CASSPGTGAPYEQYF
>-|TRBV5-4|TRBJ2-7
CASSLGGQGAYEQYF
>-|TRBV7-8|TRBJ1-5
CASSQQGHQPQHF
>-|TRBV28|TRBJ2-1
CASSPLAGGRGEQFF
>many|TRBV27|TRBJ2-7
CASSSLDRTWEQYF
>-|TRBV5-1|TRBJ1-4
CASSLGPGESEKLFF
>many|TRBV14|TRBJ1-1
CASSKQYTNTEAFF
>-|TRBV4-3|TRBJ2-2
CASSIADTGELFF
>few|TRBV7-3|TRBJ2-2
CASSLGTGGNTGELFF
>few|TRBV19|TRBJ2-2
CASTPGADTYTGELFF
>-|TRBV11-1|TRBJ2-5
CASSLRSGGIQETQYF
>many|TRBV7-9|TRBJ2-7
CASSPRQSSYEQYF
>many|TRBV28|TRBJ2-1
CASSYPSGGPLNEQFF
>-|TRBV7-2|TRBJ2-7
CASSLVGGTGNEQYF
>many|TRBV10-3|TRBJ2-3
CAISETGQGATDTQYF
>-|TRBV7-2|TRBJ1-1
CASSFQGNTEAFF
>few|TRBV18|TRBJ1-4
CASSSLRTGDWIGTNEKLFF
>-|TRBV5-1|TRBJ2-3
CASSLGTGASTDTQYF
>-|TRBV28|TRBJ1-2
CASSFPGTGGYGYTF
>-|TRBV7-6|TRBJ1-5
CASSSQYSNQPQHF
>few|TRBV4-3|TRBJ1-6
CASSQGPWGSSNSPLHF
>-|TRBV5-6|TRBJ2-3
CASSFSPYTQYF
>-|TRBV6-1|TRBJ1-5
CASSSQGGGQPQHF
>few|TRBV7-2|TRBJ2-7
CASSLSGGASEQYF
>-|TRBV6-1|TRBJ1-1
CAGSQGAGTEAFF
>-|TRBV5-4|TRBJ2-5
CASSLGATGTGQETQYF
>few|TRBV4-2|TRBJ2-3
CASSQEWRGFTDTQYF
>-|TRBV7-8|TRBJ2-7
CASSLAGSGGSYEQYF
>-|TRBV18|TRBJ2-3
CASSPGLVAGDTQYF
>few|TRBV5-1|TRBJ1-2
CASSLDRSSSRGGYTF
>few|TRBV4-3|TRBJ1-1
CASSQEQGGTEAFF
>-|TRBV29-1|TRBJ2-5
CSVEDQISQGRGAQYF
>-|TRBV15|TRBJ2-1
CATSRVRGALNQFF